This TCR beta chain was sequenced for a study of T cell responses to AZD1222 COVID-19 vaccine. Study at large: Both about-4-week and about-12-week second-dose recipients were combined. Study-wide results and caveats: Samples come after the peak T cell response, not at day 14.

This CDR3 is 14 amino acids long. The V and J ends lost 5 bases and 0 bases respectively, with 10 bases between them. Germline-derived CDR1 and CDR2 are MNHEY and SVGAGI. Measured with immunoSEQ multiplex PCR; TCRdb has only the in-frame clones, and not every one. The table lists approximately 110,000 clones, around nine tenths of them singletons. In the case of this clone: What it binds is unknown.

The chain is built from TRBV6-5 and TRBJ1-1; no clear D. The sequence came from an adult in good health. Sequencing used peripheral blood, obtained on day 0 of AZD1222 vaccination. The CDR3 region is CASSTGQLNTEAFF. Written as DNA, the CDR3 is TGTGCCAGCAGTACCGGGCAGCTGAACACTGAAGCTTTCTTT.